This is a list of T cell receptor beta chains from one sample in a study of blood T cell repertoires in COVID-19. Profiling relied on immunoSEQ multiplex PCR, and the TCRdb table lists in-frame clones only, not all of them. The sample yields around 140,000 clones, approximately 85% seen once. Sequencing was done on a sample of peripheral blood. The receptors come from a human donor with acute or convalescent COVID-19. The donor label of this sample is uncertain. Each CDR3 is given with its conserved first and last residue. D genes are given only for firm matches. A row's size may be missing; if present it is once, few, many or a size class.

v_gene	j_gene	d_gene	len	abundance	CDR3aa	CDR3nt
TRBV7-2	TRBJ1-1	TRBD1	15	-	CASSRRDRGYTEAFF	TGTGCCAGCAGCCGCCGGGACAGGGGATACACTGAAGCTTTCTTT
TRBV10-3	TRBJ1-6	TRBD1	14	-	CAIRGDSDNSPLHF	TGTGCCATCAGGGGGGACAGTGATAATTCACCCCTCCACTTT
TRBV16	TRBJ2-1	TRBD2	15	-	CASTEGLAGVNEQFF	TGTGCCAGCACCGAAGGACTAGCGGGAGTAAATGAGCAGTTCTTC
TRBV6-5	TRBJ2-7	-	14	-	CASSYSPGPYEQYF	TGTGCCAGCAGTTACTCCCCAGGTCCCTACGAGCAGTACTTC
TRBV11-2	TRBJ2-5	TRBD2	15	-	CASSLRGGGRETQYF	TGTGCCAGCAGCTTACGTGGCGGGGGGAGGGAGACCCAGTACTTC
TRBV4-3	TRBJ1-5	-	15	-	CASSQDTQSNQPQHF	TGCGCCAGCAGCCAAGATACACAGAGCAATCAGCCCCAGCATTTT
TRBV7-2	TRBJ1-6	TRBD1	15	-	CASSRIQGDNSPLHF	TGTGCCAGCAGTCGAATCCAGGGGGATAATTCACCCCTCCACTTT
TRBV3-1/TRBV3-2	TRBJ1-2	-	14	-	CASSPGSNNYGYTF	TGTGCCAGCAGCCCCGGTTCGAATAACTATGGCTACACCTTC
TRBV10-3	TRBJ2-3	TRBD1	15	-	CAISRNDRGSDTQYF	TGTGCCATCAGCAGGAACGACAGGGGCTCAGATACGCAGTATTTT
TRBV5-8	TRBJ1-1	-	15	-	CASSSWTAMNTEAFF	TGTGCCAGCAGCTCGTGGACAGCCATGAACACTGAAGCTTTCTTT
TRBV2	TRBJ2-2	TRBD1	14	once	CASMAGTGTGELFF	TGTGCCAGCATGGCCGGGACAGGGACCGGGGAGCTGTTTTTT
TRBV10-3	TRBJ1-2	TRBD1	15	-	CAIRDRVEYNYGYTF	TGTGCCATCAGGGACAGGGTGGAGTATAACTATGGCTACACCTTC
TRBV28	TRBJ1-1	TRBD1	14	-	CASGEQGAYTEAFF	TGTGCCAGCGGGGAGCAGGGGGCTTACACTGAAGCTTTCTTT
TRBV18	TRBJ1-1	TRBD1	14	once	CASSPGTETTEAFF	TGTGCCAGCTCACCTGGGACAGAGACTACTGAAGCTTTCTTT
TRBV29-1	TRBJ2-2	TRBD1	15	-	CSARGDRGQGGELFF	TGCAGCGCCAGGGGCGACAGGGGTCAAGGCGGGGAGCTGTTTTTT
TRBV7-2	TRBJ2-6	-	14	-	CASSRSAGANVLTF	TGTGCCAGCAGCAGATCAGCTGGGGCCAACGTCCTGACTTTC
TRBV5-1	TRBJ2-7	TRBD1	15	-	CASSRLGQGINEQYF	TGCGCCAGCAGCCGGCTGGGACAGGGAATAAACGAGCAGTACTTC
TRBV7-9	TRBJ1-4	TRBD1	15	-	CASSIGTGGPEKLFF	TGTGCCAGCAGCATAGGGACAGGGGGCCCTGAAAAACTGTTTTTT
TRBV7-9	TRBJ1-2	TRBD1	15	-	CASSLKQGADYGYTF	TGTGCCAGCAGCCTAAAACAGGGGGCGGACTATGGCTACACCTTC
TRBV18	TRBJ2-3	-	17	-	CASSPRRAGISTDTQYF	TGTGCCAGCTCACCGAGGCGGGCCGGGATTAGCACAGATACGCAGTATTTT
TRBV5-1	TRBJ2-1	TRBD2	14	-	CASSLDSAGGEQFF	TGCGCCAGCAGCTTGGACTCGGCGGGGGGTGAGCAGTTCTTC